This TCR beta chain appears in the sequencing data of a study of T cells in localized non-small cell lung cancer. V shed 0 bases and J shed 0 bases, with 6 bases lying between them. CDR3 length: 16 residues. Germline V gene lookup returns CDR1 LNHNV and CDR2 YYDKDF (reference sequence). Only in-frame clones appear in the TCRdb table, and some are missing; sequencing was by immunoSEQ multiplex PCR. The sample comprises about 77,000 clones, 88% of which are singletons, and 20% to 25% rests with the top ten. Sequenced material: peripheral blood, taken before any cancer treatment. The chain recombines TRBV15 with TRBJ2-6; D unclear. The clonotype originates from a woman aged 40-70 years with stage I squamous cell lung carcinoma. CDR3 residues: CATSREFISGANVLTF. For the CDR3, the DNA is TGTGCCACCAGCAGAGAGTTTATCTCTGGGGCCAACGTCCTGACTTTC.